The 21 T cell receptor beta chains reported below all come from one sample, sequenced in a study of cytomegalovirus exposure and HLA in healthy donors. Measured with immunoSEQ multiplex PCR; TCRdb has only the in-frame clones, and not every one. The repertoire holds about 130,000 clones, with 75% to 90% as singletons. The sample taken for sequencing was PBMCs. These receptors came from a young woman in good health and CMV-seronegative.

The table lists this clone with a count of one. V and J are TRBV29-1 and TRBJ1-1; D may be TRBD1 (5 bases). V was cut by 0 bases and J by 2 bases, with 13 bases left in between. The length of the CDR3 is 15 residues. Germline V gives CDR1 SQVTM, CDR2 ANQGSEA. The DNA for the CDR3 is TGCAGCGTTGAAGACGCTAAAGGGGCCAACACTGAAGCTTTCTTT. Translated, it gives CSVEDAKGANTEAFF. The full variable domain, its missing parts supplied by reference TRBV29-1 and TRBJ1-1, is SAVISQKPSRDICQRGTSLTIQCQVDSQVTMMFWYRQQPGQSLTLIATANQGSEATYESGFVIDKFPISRPNLTFSTLTVSNMSPEDSSIYLCSVEDAKGANTEAFFGQGTRLTVV.

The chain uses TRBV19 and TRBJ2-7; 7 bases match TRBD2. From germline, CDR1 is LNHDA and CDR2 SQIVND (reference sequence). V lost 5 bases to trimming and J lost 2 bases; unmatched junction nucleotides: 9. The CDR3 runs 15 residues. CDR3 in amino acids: CASSPEAGDTYEQYF. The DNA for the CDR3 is TGTGCCAGTAGTCCCGAGGCGGGAGATACCTACGAGCAGTACTTC.

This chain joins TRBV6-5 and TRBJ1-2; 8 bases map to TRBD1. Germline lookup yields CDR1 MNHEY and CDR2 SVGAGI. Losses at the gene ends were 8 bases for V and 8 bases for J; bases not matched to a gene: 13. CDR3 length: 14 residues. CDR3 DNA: TGTGCCAGCCGACCCTCCGGGACAGGTTGGGGCTACACCTTC. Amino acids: CASRPSGTGWGYTF.

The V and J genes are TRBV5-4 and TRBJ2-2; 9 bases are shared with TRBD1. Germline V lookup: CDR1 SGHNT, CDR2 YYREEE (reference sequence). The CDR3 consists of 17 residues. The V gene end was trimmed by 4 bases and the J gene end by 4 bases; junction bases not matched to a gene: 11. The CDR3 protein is CASSGDREFISTGELFF. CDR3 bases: TGTGCCAGCAGCGGGGACAGGGAATTTATTAGCACCGGGGAGCTGTTTTTT.

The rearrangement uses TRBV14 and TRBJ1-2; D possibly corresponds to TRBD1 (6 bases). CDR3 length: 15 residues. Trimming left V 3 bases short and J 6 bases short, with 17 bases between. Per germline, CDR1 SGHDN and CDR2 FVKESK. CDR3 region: CASSQQGLRSDGYTF. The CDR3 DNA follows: TGTGCCAGCAGCCAGCAGGGGTTGAGGTCAGATGGCTACACCTTC.

The CDR3 DNA is TGTGCCAGCGGCCGGACAGGGGACAATGAGCAGTTCTTC. Translating gives CASGRTGDNEQFF. This sequence joins TRBV6-5 and TRBJ2-1; 9 bases map to TRBD1. The CDR3 is 13 residues long. Germline CDR1 MNHEY, CDR2 SVGAGI. The V gene end was trimmed by 8 bases and the J gene end by 5 bases; junction bases not matched to a gene: 4.

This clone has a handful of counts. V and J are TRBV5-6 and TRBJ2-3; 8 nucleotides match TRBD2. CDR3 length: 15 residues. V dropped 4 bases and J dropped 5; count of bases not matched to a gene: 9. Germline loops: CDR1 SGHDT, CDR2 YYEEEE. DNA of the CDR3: TGTGCCAGCAGCACCTTAGCGGGATTTGAAGATACGCAGTATTTT. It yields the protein CASSTLAGFEDTQYF.

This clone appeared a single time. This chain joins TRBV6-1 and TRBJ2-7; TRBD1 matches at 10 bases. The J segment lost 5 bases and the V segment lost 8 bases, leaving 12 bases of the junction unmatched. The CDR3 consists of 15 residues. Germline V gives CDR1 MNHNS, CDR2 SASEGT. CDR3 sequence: CASCRTGTGENEQYV. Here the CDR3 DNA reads TGTGCCAGCTGCCGAACCGGGACAGGGGAAAACGAGCAGTACGTC.

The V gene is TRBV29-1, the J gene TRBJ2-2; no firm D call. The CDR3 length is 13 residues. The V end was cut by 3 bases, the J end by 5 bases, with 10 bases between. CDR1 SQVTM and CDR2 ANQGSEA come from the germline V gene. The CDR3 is CSVEIVTTGELFF. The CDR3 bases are TGCAGCGTTGAGATAGTAACGACCGGGGAGCTGTTTTTT.

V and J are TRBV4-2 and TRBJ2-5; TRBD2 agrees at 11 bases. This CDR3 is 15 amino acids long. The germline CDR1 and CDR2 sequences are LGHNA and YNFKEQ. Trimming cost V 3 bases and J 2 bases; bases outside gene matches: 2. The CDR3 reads CASSHLAGGQETQYF. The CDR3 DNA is TGTGCCAGCAGCCACCTAGCGGGGGGACAAGAGACCCAGTACTTC.

The CDR3 region has the DNA TGCGCCAGCAGCCCAGCAGGGTTCAACTATGGCTACACCTTC. It codes for CASSPAGFNYGYTF. V and J are TRBV5-1 and TRBJ1-2, with D possibly TRBD1 on 5 matching bases. V shed 4 bases and J shed 2 bases, with 12 bases lying between them. The germline V gene has CDR1 SGHRS and CDR2 YFSETQ. The CDR3 contains 14 residues.

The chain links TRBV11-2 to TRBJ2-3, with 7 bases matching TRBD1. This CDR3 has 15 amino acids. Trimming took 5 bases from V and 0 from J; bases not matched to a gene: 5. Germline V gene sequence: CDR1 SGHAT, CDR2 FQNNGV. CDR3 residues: CASSNTTGSTDTQYF. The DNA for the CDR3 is TGTGCCAGCAGCAATACGACAGGGAGCACAGATACGCAGTATTTT.

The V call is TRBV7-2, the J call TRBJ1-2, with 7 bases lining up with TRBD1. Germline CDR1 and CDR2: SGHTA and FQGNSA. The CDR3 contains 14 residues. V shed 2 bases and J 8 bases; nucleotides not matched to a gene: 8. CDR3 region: CASSLLSGGTGYTF. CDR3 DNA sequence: TGTGCCAGCAGCTTATTGTCAGGGGGGACGGGCTACACCTTC.

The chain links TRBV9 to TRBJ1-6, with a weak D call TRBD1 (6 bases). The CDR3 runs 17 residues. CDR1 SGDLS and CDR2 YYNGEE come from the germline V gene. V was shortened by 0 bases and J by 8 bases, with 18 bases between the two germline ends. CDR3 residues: CASSVGFAGADYSPLHF. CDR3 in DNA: TGTGCCAGCAGCGTAGGTTTTGCGGGGGCGGATTATTCACCCCTCCACTTT.

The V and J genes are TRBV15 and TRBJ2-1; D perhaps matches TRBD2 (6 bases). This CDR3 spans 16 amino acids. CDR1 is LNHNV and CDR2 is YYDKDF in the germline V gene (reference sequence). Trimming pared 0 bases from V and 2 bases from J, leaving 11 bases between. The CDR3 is CATSRDLGSTYNEQFF. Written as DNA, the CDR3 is TGTGCCACCAGCAGAGATCTCGGGAGTACCTACAATGAGCAGTTCTTC.

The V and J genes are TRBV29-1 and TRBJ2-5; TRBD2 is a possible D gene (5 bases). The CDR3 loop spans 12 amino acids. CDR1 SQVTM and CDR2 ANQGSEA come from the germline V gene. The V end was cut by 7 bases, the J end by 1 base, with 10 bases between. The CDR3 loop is CSGLAPQETQYF. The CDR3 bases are TGCAGCGGGTTAGCGCCCCAAGAGACCCAGTACTTC.

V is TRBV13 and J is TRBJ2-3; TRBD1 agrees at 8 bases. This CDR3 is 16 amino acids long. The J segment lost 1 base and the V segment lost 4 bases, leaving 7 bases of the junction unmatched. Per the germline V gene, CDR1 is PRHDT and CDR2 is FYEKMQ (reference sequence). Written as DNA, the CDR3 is TGTGCCAGCAGCTCATCACCGGGACAGGGCACAGATACGCAGTATTTT. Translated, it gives CASSSSPGQGTDTQYF.

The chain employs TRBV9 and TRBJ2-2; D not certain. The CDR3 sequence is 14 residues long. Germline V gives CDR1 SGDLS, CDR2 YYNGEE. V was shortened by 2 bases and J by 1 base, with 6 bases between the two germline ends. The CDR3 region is CASSVTRNTGELFF. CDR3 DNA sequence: TGTGCCAGCAGCGTCACAAGGAACACCGGGGAGCTGTTTTTT.

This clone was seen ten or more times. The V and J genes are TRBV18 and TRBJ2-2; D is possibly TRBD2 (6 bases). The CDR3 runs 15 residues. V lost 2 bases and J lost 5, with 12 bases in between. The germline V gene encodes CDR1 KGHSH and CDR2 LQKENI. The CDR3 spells CASSPIYGGTGELFF. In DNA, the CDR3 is TGTGCCAGCTCACCAATATACGGGGGAACCGGGGAGCTGTTTTTT.

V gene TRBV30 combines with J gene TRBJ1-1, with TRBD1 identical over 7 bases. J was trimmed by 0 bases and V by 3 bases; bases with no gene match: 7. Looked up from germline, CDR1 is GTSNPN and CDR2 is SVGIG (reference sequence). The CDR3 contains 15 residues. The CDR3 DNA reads TGTGCCTGGAGACCGGGACAGCGTTTGAACACTGAAGCTTTCTTT. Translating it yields CAWRPGQRLNTEAFF.

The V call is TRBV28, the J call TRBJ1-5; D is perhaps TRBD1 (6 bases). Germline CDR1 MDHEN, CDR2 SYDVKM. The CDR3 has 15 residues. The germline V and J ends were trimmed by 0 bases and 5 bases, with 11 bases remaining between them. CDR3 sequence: CASSLWNRVDQPQHF. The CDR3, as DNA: TGTGCCAGCAGTTTATGGAACAGGGTGGATCAGCCCCAGCATTTT. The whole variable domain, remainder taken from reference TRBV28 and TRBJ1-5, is DVKVTQSSRYLVKRTGEKVFLECVQDMDHENMFWYRQDPGLGLRLIYFSYDVKMKEKGDIPEGYSVSREKKERFSLILESASTNQTSMYLCASSLWNRVDQPQHFGDGTRLSIL.